The rows below give T cell receptor beta chains drawn from one sample of a study of CD8 T cells in Susac syndrome. TCRdb recomputed calls from the immunoSEQ multiplex PCR reads with MiXCR, one row per CDR3 protein. This table holds about 200,000 distinct CDR3 sequences, roughly 90% found once. Material: CD4+ T cells from PBMCs. The source is a human donor with Susac syndrome. Each CDR3 is given with its conserved first and last residue. Each record gives: V gene, J gene, clone size, D gene, CDR3 DNA, CDR3 protein. D genes are given only for firm matches. Expanded clones are given a class, and other clones once, few, many or no size at all.

TRBV5-6	TRBJ2-1	.	TRBD2	TGTGCCAGCACCCAGGGACTAGCGGGAGGGTTTGAGCAGTTCTTC	CASTQGLAGGFEQFF
TRBV5-6	TRBJ2-5	.	.	TGTGCCAGCAGCTTGTCTACGGGGCATACCAAAGAGACCCAGTACTTC	CASSLSTGHTKETQYF
TRBV7-9	TRBJ1-6	.	.	TGTGCCAGCAGCTTAGGTCCCAGGGGAGAATCACCCCTCCACTTT	CASSLGPRGESPLHF
TRBV29-1	TRBJ1-4	.	TRBD1	TGCAGCGTGGGACAGGGTTCCGAAAAACTGTTTTTT	CSVGQGSEKLFF
TRBV6-6	TRBJ1-1	.	.	TGTGCCAGCAGTCAACCTCGAGGGGAGCGGGGAGCTTTCTTT	CASSQPRGERGAFF
TRBV9	TRBJ1-5	.	.	TGTGCCAGCAGCCCGGGACACGATCAGCCCCAGCATTTT	CASSPGHDQPQHF
TRBV23-1	TRBJ2-7	once	TRBD1	TGCGCCAGCAACCCGGGACAGGGAGTCTACGAGCAGTACTTC	CASNPGQGVYEQYF
TRBV27	TRBJ1-5	.	.	TGTGCCAGCAGTCTCCAATCGGGTCAGCCCCAGCATTTT	CASSLQSGQPQHF
TRBV18	TRBJ2-1	.	TRBD2	TGTGCCAGCTCACCACGTTTGGGAGGGTCGGATGAGCAGTTCTTC	CASSPRLGGSDEQFF
TRBV27	TRBJ1-2	.	.	TGTGCCAGCAGTTTACGGGCCCACCTCAACTATGGCTACACCTTC	CASSLRAHLNYGYTF
TRBV19	TRBJ2-3	once	TRBD2	TGTGCCAGTAGTATAGAAACCGGGACTAGCGGCACAGATACGCAGTATTTT	CASSIETGTSGTDTQYF
TRBV20-1	TRBJ1-1	once	TRBD1	TGCAGTGCTGGAGGGGGACAGGGGATCTATCGGGTAGCTTTCTTT	CSAGGGQGIYRVAFF
TRBV12-3/TRBV12-4	TRBJ2-7	.	TRBD1	TGTGCCAGCAGTTTCCGTAGACAGGGCGACGAGCAGTACTTC	CASSFRRQGDEQYF
TRBV18	TRBJ1-1	once	TRBD1	TGTGCCAGCTCACAAGGACAGGGGGCCACTGAAGCTTTCTTT	CASSQGQGATEAFF
TRBV28	TRBJ1-3	.	.	TGTGCCAGCAGTTTAGAGCTGCTCGCAAACACCATATATTTT	CASSLELLANTIYF
TRBV6-1	TRBJ2-1	.	TRBD2	TGTGCCAGCAGTGAATTGACTAGCGGGGGGACCCATGAGCAGTTCTTC	CASSELTSGGTHEQFF
TRBV7-2	TRBJ2-2	.	.	TGTGCCAGCAGCTTTCATCAGAGCTACACCGGGGAGCTGTTTTTT	CASSFHQSYTGELFF
TRBV6-5	TRBJ2-7	.	.	TGTGCCAGCAGCCTGGAGGGACGGCTGAATAACGAGCAGTACTTC	CASSLEGRLNNEQYF
TRBV29-1	TRBJ2-1	.	.	TGCAGCGTGGCCCCGTTCGGTGTCCATGAGCAGTTCTTC	CSVAPFGVHEQFF
TRBV29-1	TRBJ1-2	.	.	TGCAGCGTTGAAGATCACGGCAGGCCCAACTATGGCTACACCTTC	CSVEDHGRPNYGYTF
TRBV25-1	TRBJ1-6	once	.	TGTGCCAGCAGTGACCAGGGTCAAGCACCCCTCCACTTT	CASSDQGQAPLHF
TRBV20-1	TRBJ2-1	.	.	TGCAGTGCCAAGACTCCTTATTCCTACAATGAGCAGTTCTTC	CSAKTPYSYNEQFF
TRBV10-2	TRBJ2-1	.	.	TGCGCCAGCAGTGACAAGGGCTTCAATGAGCAGTTCTTC	CASSDKGFNEQFF
TRBV27	TRBJ2-6	.	TRBD1	TGTGCCAGCAGTTTAGTAGGCAGGGGGAGATCTGGGGCCAACGTCCTGACTTTC	CASSLVGRGRSGANVLTF
TRBV7-8	TRBJ2-2	.	TRBD1	TGTGCCAGCAGCGTCCGGGACAGGGCGAACACCGGGGAGCTGTTTTTT	CASSVRDRANTGELFF
TRBV7-2	TRBJ2-7	.	.	TGTGCCAGCAGCTCCCAGCCAGGGACCTACGAGCAGTACTTC	CASSSQPGTYEQYF
TRBV18	TRBJ1-1	.	.	TGTGCCAGCTCACCCGGGGCAGGCACATATGGGAACACTGAAGCTTTCTTT	CASSPGAGTYGNTEAFF
TRBV5-1	TRBJ1-3	.	.	TGCGCCAGCAGCTTGGGGGCAGCTGGAAACACCATATATTTT	CASSLGAAGNTIYF
TRBV6-5	TRBJ1-2	.	.	TGTGCCAGCAGACACGACAACTATGGCTACACCTTC	CASRHDNYGYTF
TRBV5-1	TRBJ2-7	.	.	TGCGCCAGCAGCTTGGAGGGCAGGGACAAGCAGTACTTC	CASSLEGRDKQYF
TRBV18	TRBJ1-3	.	TRBD1	TGTGCCAGCTCACCCGATAGACAGGGGAACGGAAACACCATATATTTT	CASSPDRQGNGNTIYF
TRBV10-3	TRBJ1-2	.	.	TGTGCCATCAGTGAGTCCAGTTCCTTTTATGGCTACACCTTC	CAISESSSFYGYTF
TRBV27	TRBJ1-2	.	.	TGTGCCAGCAGTTTAACCTTGACAGGAGCCTATGGCTACACCTTC	CASSLTLTGAYGYTF
TRBV28	TRBJ2-7	.	TRBD1	TGTGCCAGCATTTACCGGGACAGGGACCACGAGCAGTACTTC	CASIYRDRDHEQYF
TRBV9	TRBJ2-7	.	.	TGTGCCAGCAGCCTCGGCCAGGACAGCTCCTACGAGCAGTACTTC	CASSLGQDSSYEQYF
TRBV28	TRBJ2-7	.	TRBD2	TGTGCCAGCAGTCCCCCACTAGCGGGTTCCTACGAGCAGTACTTC	CASSPPLAGSYEQYF
TRBV28	TRBJ2-7	.	TRBD2	TGTGCCAGCAGTGCCGCGGGGGGCTCCTACGAGCAGTACTTC	CASSAAGGSYEQYF
TRBV6-1	TRBJ2-7	.	.	TGTGCCAGCTCGGGCAGATCCTACGAGCAGTACTTC	CASSGRSYEQYF
TRBV20-1	TRBJ2-1	.	TRBD2	TGCAGTGCTAGAGAACGGGGGGGCCGGTACAATGAGCAGTTCTTC	CSARERGGRYNEQFF
TRBV20-1	TRBJ2-2	.	TRBD1	TGCAGTGCTCTACAATCCGGGACAGGGAACACCGGGGAGCTGTTTTTT	CSALQSGTGNTGELFF
TRBV20-1	TRBJ2-4	.	TRBD2	TGCAGTGCTAGGGCTAGCGGGGGGCAGGACATTCAGTACTTC	CSARASGGQDIQYF